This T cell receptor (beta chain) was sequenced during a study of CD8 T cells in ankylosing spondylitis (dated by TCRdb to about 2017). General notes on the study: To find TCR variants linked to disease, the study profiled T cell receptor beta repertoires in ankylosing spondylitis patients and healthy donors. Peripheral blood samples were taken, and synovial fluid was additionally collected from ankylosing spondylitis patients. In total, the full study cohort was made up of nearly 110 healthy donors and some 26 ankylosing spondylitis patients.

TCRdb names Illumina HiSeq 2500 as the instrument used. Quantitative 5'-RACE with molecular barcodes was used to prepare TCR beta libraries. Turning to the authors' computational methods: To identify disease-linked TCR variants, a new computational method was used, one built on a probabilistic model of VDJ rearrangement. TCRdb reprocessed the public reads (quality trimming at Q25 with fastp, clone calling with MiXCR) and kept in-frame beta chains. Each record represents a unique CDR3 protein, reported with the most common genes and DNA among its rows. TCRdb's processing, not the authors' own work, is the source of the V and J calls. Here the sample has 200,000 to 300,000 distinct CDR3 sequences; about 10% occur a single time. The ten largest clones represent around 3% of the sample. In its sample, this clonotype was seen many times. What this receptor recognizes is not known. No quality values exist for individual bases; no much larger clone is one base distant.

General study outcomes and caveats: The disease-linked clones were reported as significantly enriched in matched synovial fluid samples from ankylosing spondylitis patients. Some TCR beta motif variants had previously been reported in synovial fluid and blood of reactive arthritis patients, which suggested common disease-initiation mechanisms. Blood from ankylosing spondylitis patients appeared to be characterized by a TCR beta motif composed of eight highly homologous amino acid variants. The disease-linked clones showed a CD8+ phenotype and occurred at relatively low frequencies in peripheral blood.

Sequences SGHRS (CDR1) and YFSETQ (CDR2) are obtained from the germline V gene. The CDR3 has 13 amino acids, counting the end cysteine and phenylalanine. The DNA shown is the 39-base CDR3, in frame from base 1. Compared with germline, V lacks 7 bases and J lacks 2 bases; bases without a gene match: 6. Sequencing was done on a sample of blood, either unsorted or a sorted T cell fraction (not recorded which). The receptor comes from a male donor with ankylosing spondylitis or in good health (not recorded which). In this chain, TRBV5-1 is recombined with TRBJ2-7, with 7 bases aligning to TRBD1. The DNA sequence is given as TGCGCCAGCGGCTCTGGGACAGCCTACGAGCAGTACTTC. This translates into CASGSGTAYEQYF. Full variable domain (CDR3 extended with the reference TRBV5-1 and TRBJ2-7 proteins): KAGVTQTPRYLIKTRGQQVTLSCSPISGHRSVSWYQQTPGQGLQFLFEYFSETQRNKGNFPGRFSGRQFSNSRSEMNVSTLELGDSALYLCASGSGTAYEQYFGPGTRLTVT.